This T cell receptor (beta chain) is from a study of blood T cells in healthy people across ages. It was with a sample-barcoded 5' primer and a J-beta primer mix that a second PCR of roughly 7 to 12 cycles was run. Researchers report that a template-switch adaptor with 12 random nucleotides tagged each cDNA molecule. TCRdb processed the 5' RACE reads anew with MiXCR; each CDR3 protein has one entry. The repertoire consists of fewer than 2,000,000 distinct CDR3 sequences, with approximately 32% occurring once and the leading ten covering around 10%. The V gene's germline CDR1 is SGHRS and CDR2 YFSETQ. Trimming took off 5 bases at V and 3 bases at J, with 14 bases between the two ends. The CDR3 spans 15 residues.

The clonotype was recovered from a woman in her twenties or thirties in good health. This chain connects TRBV5-1 to TRBJ2-2; tentative D call: TRBD2 (5 bases). Sequencing input: blood. The CDR3: CASSSATKDTGELFF. The CDR3 DNA reads TGCGCCAGCAGTTCCGCGACTAAAGACACCGGGGAGCTGTTTTTT.